This TCR beta chain came from a study of response to subunit inactivated influenza vaccine. Broader study findings: Researchers suggested that each seasonal influenza vaccination recruits few new T cells.

TCRdb itself ran the RT-PCR reads through MiXCR, one entry per CDR3 protein. The sample carries more than 700,000 distinct CDR3 sequences, around 20% recorded once. Points on this clonotype: Its target is unknown.

Germline assignment: CDR1 SGHVS and CDR2 FNYEAQ. This CDR3 comprises 18 residues. The V segment lost 2 bases and the J segment 4 bases; nucleotides outside the gene matches: 14. This chain connects TRBV7-6 to TRBJ1-1; 9 bases are a match to TRBD1. Material: PBMCs from blood, obtained 5 to 6 days after vaccination. This TCR was sampled from a man aged 50-60 years who received an inactivated influenza vaccine. The CDR3 DNA reads TGTGCCAGCAGCTTAACCTACCGGGACAGGGATCTGAGCACTGAAGCTTTCTTT. The encoded protein is CASSLTYRDRDLSTEAFF. The full variable domain, its missing parts supplied by reference TRBV7-6 and TRBJ1-1, is GAGVSQSPRYKVTKRGQDVALRCDPISGHVSLYWYRQALGQGPEFLTYFNYEAQQDKSGLPNDRFSAERPEGSISTLTIQRTEQRDSAMYRCASSLTYRDRDLSTEAFFGQGTRLTVV.